Listed below are T cell receptor beta chains from one sample, sequenced in a study of identical twins. TCRdb fed the 5' RACE reads into MiXCR, producing one record per CDR3 protein. The top ten clones hold roughly 2% of a sample with roughly 200,000 distinct CDR3 sequences, less than 8% of them seen once. These data are also associated with another study on yellow fever vaccine responses in identical twins.

The material sequenced was memory (CD45RO+) T cells sorted from blood. These receptors were obtained from a woman younger than 35 in good health. Each CDR3 is given with its conserved first and last residue. A D gene is named only where the DNA matches it firmly. The size of a clone is reported for some rows only, either as once, few or many, or as a class for expanded clones.

v_call: TRBV30
j_call: TRBJ2-1
d_call: NA
clone_size: NA
cdr3_aa: CAWSVRWEEQFF
cdr3_nt: TGTGCCTGGAGCGTCCGTTGGGAGGAGCAGTTCTTC

v_call: TRBV29-1
j_call: TRBJ2-3
d_call: TRBD2
clone_size: NA
cdr3_aa: CSPLLAGVISDTQYF
cdr3_nt: TGCAGCCCATTGCTAGCGGGGGTGATATCAGATACGCAGTATTTT

v_call: TRBV15
j_call: TRBJ2-7
d_call: NA
clone_size: NA
cdr3_aa: CATSRGATYEQYF
cdr3_nt: TGTGCCACCAGCAGAGGGGCAACCTACGAGCAGTACTTC

v_call: TRBV7-2
j_call: TRBJ1-5
d_call: NA
clone_size: NA
cdr3_aa: CASSFLGGNQPQHF
cdr3_nt: TGTGCCAGCAGCTTTCTGGGGGGAAATCAGCCCCAGCATTTT

v_call: TRBV6-5
j_call: TRBJ2-2
d_call: NA
clone_size: few
cdr3_aa: CASTRGRGELFF
cdr3_nt: TGTGCCAGCACCCGGGGCCGCGGGGAGCTGTTTTTT

v_call: TRBV5-1
j_call: TRBJ1-4
d_call: NA
clone_size: many
cdr3_aa: CASSLGRFRGPNEKLFF
cdr3_nt: TGCGCCAGCAGCTTGGGGAGGTTTCGGGGGCCTAATGAAAAACTGTTTTTT

v_call: TRBV21-1
j_call: TRBJ2-7
d_call: NA
clone_size: many
cdr3_aa: CASSKAGPETSYEQYF
cdr3_nt: TGTGCCAGCAGCAAAGCGGGGCCCGAGACCTCCTATGAGCAGTACTTC

v_call: TRBV7-2
j_call: TRBJ2-5
d_call: TRBD2
clone_size: NA
cdr3_aa: CASSLVHGLAVGTQYF
cdr3_nt: TGTGCCAGCAGCTTAGTACATGGACTAGCGGTAGGGACCCAGTACTTC

v_call: TRBV3-1
j_call: TRBJ2-5
d_call: TRBD2
clone_size: NA
cdr3_aa: CASSHVAGGETQYF
cdr3_nt: TGTGCCAGCAGCCATGTAGCGGGGGGGGAGACCCAGTACTTC

v_call: TRBV11-2
j_call: TRBJ2-2
d_call: NA
clone_size: many
cdr3_aa: CASSLDRGLAANTGELFF
cdr3_nt: TGTGCCAGCAGCTTAGACAGGGGGCTAGCGGCAAACACCGGGGAGCTGTTTTTT

v_call: TRBV7-2
j_call: TRBJ1-5
d_call: NA
clone_size: few
cdr3_aa: CASSLQGPLFSNQPQHF
cdr3_nt: TGTGCCAGCAGCTTACAGGGCCCTCTCTTCAGCAATCAGCCCCAGCATTTT

v_call: TRBV7-2
j_call: TRBJ1-4
d_call: NA
clone_size: many
cdr3_aa: CASSSGTHEKLFF
cdr3_nt: TGTGCCAGCAGCTCCGGGACCCATGAAAAACTGTTTTTT

v_call: TRBV9
j_call: TRBJ2-7
d_call: NA
clone_size: NA
cdr3_aa: CASSVTPAAEQYF
cdr3_nt: TGTGCCAGCAGCGTAACACCGGCGGCTGAGCAGTACTTC

v_call: TRBV6-2/TRBV6-3
j_call: TRBJ2-6
d_call: NA
clone_size: many
cdr3_aa: CASSYRDSGANVLTF
cdr3_nt: TGTGCCAGCAGTTACCGTGACTCTGGGGCCAACGTCCTGACTTTC

v_call: TRBV7-9
j_call: TRBJ2-2
d_call: TRBD1
clone_size: many
cdr3_aa: CASSEWGQGTTGELFF
cdr3_nt: TGTGCCAGCAGCGAGTGGGGACAGGGAACAACCGGGGAGCTGTTTTTT

v_call: TRBV20-1
j_call: TRBJ2-3
d_call: TRBD2
clone_size: many
cdr3_aa: CSEGREGREDTQYF
cdr3_nt: TGCAGTGAGGGGCGGGAGGGCCGAGAAGATACGCAGTATTTT

v_call: TRBV9
j_call: TRBJ1-3
d_call: TRBD1
clone_size: many
cdr3_aa: CASSVETGENTIYF
cdr3_nt: TGTGCCAGCAGCGTAGAGACAGGGGAAAACACCATATATTTT

v_call: TRBV7-2
j_call: TRBJ2-1
d_call: NA
clone_size: many
cdr3_aa: CASSRGIYNEQFF
cdr3_nt: TGTGCCAGCAGCCGAGGAATATACAATGAGCAGTTCTTC

v_call: TRBV6-1
j_call: TRBJ2-7
d_call: TRBD1
clone_size: NA
cdr3_aa: CASRPSGTGGEQYF
cdr3_nt: TGTGCCAGCAGACCTTCCGGGACAGGGGGAGAGCAGTACTTC

v_call: TRBV11-3
j_call: TRBJ2-1
d_call: TRBD2
clone_size: many
cdr3_aa: CASSLMPGTSGRGNEQFF
cdr3_nt: TGTGCCAGCAGCCTCATGCCCGGGACTAGCGGTAGGGGTAATGAGCAGTTCTTC

v_call: TRBV7-7
j_call: TRBJ1-6
d_call: NA
clone_size: NA
cdr3_aa: CASSLALGARLSPLHF
cdr3_nt: TGTGCTAGCAGCTTAGCGTTAGGAGCCAGGCTCTCACCCCTCCACTTT

v_call: TRBV7-8
j_call: TRBJ2-7
d_call: TRBD1
clone_size: few
cdr3_aa: CASSKPGGAGAYEQYF
cdr3_nt: TGTGCCAGCAGCAAACCAGGGGGCGCAGGGGCCTACGAGCAGTACTTC

v_call: TRBV2
j_call: TRBJ2-5
d_call: NA
clone_size: many
cdr3_aa: CASSEGLETQYF
cdr3_nt: TGTGCCAGCAGTGAGGGCCTGGAGACCCAGTACTTC

v_call: TRBV9
j_call: TRBJ2-5
d_call: NA
clone_size: few
cdr3_aa: CASSVLVGGTRETQYF
cdr3_nt: TGTGCCAGCAGCGTCCTAGTGGGGGGCACGAGGGAGACCCAGTACTTC

v_call: TRBV10-3
j_call: TRBJ1-5
d_call: NA
clone_size: NA
cdr3_aa: CAISDSRGGNQPQHF
cdr3_nt: TGTGCCATCAGTGACTCTCGGGGCGGCAATCAGCCCCAGCATTTT

v_call: TRBV28
j_call: TRBJ2-7
d_call: NA
clone_size: many
cdr3_aa: CASSLWSSSGYEQYF
cdr3_nt: TGTGCCAGCAGTTTATGGTCTAGCTCGGGCTACGAGCAGTACTTC

v_call: TRBV4-3
j_call: TRBJ1-6
d_call: NA
clone_size: many
cdr3_aa: CASSQTTPSNSPLHF
cdr3_nt: TGCGCCAGCAGCCAAACAACACCTTCCAACTCACCCCTCCACTTT

v_call: TRBV28
j_call: TRBJ1-6
d_call: NA
clone_size: NA
cdr3_aa: CASRLTSSPLHF
cdr3_nt: TGTGCCAGCAGGTTGACCTCTTCACCCCTCCACTTT

v_call: TRBV6-1
j_call: TRBJ2-2
d_call: NA
clone_size: few
cdr3_aa: CASNPGHTGELFF
cdr3_nt: TGTGCCAGCAATCCGGGACACACCGGGGAGCTGTTTTTT

v_call: TRBV19
j_call: TRBJ1-3
d_call: TRBD1
clone_size: few
cdr3_aa: CASARDSSWGNTIYF
cdr3_nt: TGTGCCAGCGCCCGGGACAGCTCCTGGGGAAACACCATATATTTT

v_call: TRBV14
j_call: TRBJ2-3
d_call: NA
clone_size: many
cdr3_aa: CASSQVSDTQYF
cdr3_nt: TGTGCCAGCAGCCAAGTTTCCGATACGCAGTATTTT

v_call: TRBV28
j_call: TRBJ2-1
d_call: NA
clone_size: few
cdr3_aa: CASNSGESYNEQFF
cdr3_nt: TGTGCCAGCAATTCAGGGGAATCCTACAATGAGCAGTTCTTC

v_call: TRBV24-1
j_call: TRBJ2-3
d_call: NA
clone_size: many
cdr3_aa: CATSGSIFTDTQYF
cdr3_nt: TGTGCCACCAGTGGGAGTATCTTCACAGATACGCAGTATTTT

v_call: TRBV20-1
j_call: TRBJ1-1
d_call: NA
clone_size: NA
cdr3_aa: CSATNTEAFF
cdr3_nt: TGCAGTGCTACTAACACTGAAGCTTTCTTT

v_call: TRBV27
j_call: TRBJ2-7
d_call: TRBD1
clone_size: many
cdr3_aa: CASSYRGPYEQYF
cdr3_nt: TGTGCCAGCAGTTACAGGGGGCCCTACGAGCAGTACTTC

v_call: TRBV20-1
j_call: TRBJ2-5
d_call: NA
clone_size: NA
cdr3_aa: CSAPGRDQETQYF
cdr3_nt: TGCAGTGCCCCAGGACGGGACCAAGAGACCCAGTACTTC

v_call: TRBV5-1
j_call: TRBJ1-2
d_call: TRBD1
clone_size: NA
cdr3_aa: CASSLAGRGRGYTF
cdr3_nt: TGCGCCAGCAGCTTGGCCGGCAGGGGGAGAGGCTACACCTTC

v_call: TRBV7-8
j_call: TRBJ1-6
d_call: NA
clone_size: few
cdr3_aa: CASSLGLYSYNSPLHF
cdr3_nt: TGTGCCAGCAGCTTAGGGCTCTACTCCTATAATTCACCCCTCCACTTT

v_call: TRBV5-5
j_call: TRBJ1-1
d_call: NA
clone_size: many
cdr3_aa: CASSLGGTVNTEAFF
cdr3_nt: TGTGCCAGCAGCTTGGGCGGCACAGTGAACACTGAAGCTTTCTTT

v_call: TRBV12-3/TRBV12-4
j_call: TRBJ2-3
d_call: TRBD2
clone_size: many
cdr3_aa: CADRLAGGQTQYF
cdr3_nt: TGTGCCGACCGACTAGCGGGGGGGCAAACGCAGTATTTT

v_call: TRBV5-1
j_call: TRBJ2-1
d_call: TRBD2
clone_size: few
cdr3_aa: CASSPAGLAGYSSYNEQFF
cdr3_nt: TGCGCCAGCAGCCCTGCGGGACTAGCGGGGTATAGCTCCTACAATGAGCAGTTCTTC

v_call: TRBV5-1
j_call: TRBJ2-5
d_call: TRBD2
clone_size: many
cdr3_aa: CASSREGTSGVKTQYF
cdr3_nt: TGCGCCAGCAGCCGGGAAGGGACTAGCGGGGTCAAGACCCAGTACTTC

v_call: TRBV24-1
j_call: TRBJ2-7
d_call: NA
clone_size: many
cdr3_aa: CFSYEQYF
cdr3_nt: TGTTTCTCCTACGAGCAGTACTTC

v_call: TRBV2
j_call: TRBJ2-5
d_call: TRBD2
clone_size: NA
cdr3_aa: CASSGHSGRTQETQYF
cdr3_nt: TGTGCCAGCAGTGGGCATAGCGGGAGGACCCAAGAGACCCAGTACTTC

v_call: TRBV11-2
j_call: TRBJ2-3
d_call: NA
clone_size: NA
cdr3_aa: CASSWRGPTDTQYF
cdr3_nt: TGTGCCAGCAGCTGGCGGGGCCCCACAGATACGCAGTATTTT